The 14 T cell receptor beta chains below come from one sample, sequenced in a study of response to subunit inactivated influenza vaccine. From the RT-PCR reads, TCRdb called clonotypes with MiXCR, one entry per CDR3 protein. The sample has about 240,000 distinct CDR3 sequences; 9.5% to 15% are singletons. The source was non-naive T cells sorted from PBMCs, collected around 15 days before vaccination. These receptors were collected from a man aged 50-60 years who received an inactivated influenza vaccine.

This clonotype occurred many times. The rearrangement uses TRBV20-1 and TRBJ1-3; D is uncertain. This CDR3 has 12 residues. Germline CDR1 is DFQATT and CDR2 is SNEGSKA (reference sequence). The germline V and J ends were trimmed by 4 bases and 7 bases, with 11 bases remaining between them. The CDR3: CSAIWRANTIYF. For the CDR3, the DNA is TGCAGTGCTATTTGGAGAGCGAACACCATATATTTT.

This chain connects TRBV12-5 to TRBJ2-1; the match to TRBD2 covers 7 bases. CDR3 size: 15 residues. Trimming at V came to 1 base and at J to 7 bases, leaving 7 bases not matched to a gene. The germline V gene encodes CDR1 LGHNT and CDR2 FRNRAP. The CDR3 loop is CASGLAGGSRNEQFF. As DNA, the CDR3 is TGTGCTAGTGGTTTGGCAGGCGGGAGTCGGAATGAGCAGTTCTTC.

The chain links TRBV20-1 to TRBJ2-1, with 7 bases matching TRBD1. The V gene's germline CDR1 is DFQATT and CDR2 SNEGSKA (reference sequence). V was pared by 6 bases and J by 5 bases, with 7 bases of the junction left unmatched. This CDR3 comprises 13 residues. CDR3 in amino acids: CSAGTDYDNEQFF. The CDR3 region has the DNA TGCAGTGCGGGGACAGACTATGACAATGAGCAGTTCTTC.

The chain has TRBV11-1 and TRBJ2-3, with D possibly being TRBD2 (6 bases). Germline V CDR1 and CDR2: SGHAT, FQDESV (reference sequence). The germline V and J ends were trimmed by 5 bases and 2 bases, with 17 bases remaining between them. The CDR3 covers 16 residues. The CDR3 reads CASSRRRGYDTDTQYF. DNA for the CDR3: TGTGCCAGCAGCCGTCGTCGGGGGTATGACACAGATACGCAGTATTTT.

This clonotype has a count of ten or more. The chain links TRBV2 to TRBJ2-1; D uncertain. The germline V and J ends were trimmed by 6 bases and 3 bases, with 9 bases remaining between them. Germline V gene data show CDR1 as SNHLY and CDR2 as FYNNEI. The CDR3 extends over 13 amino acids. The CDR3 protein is CASRSPFYNEQFF. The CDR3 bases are TGTGCCAGCAGAAGTCCCTTCTACAATGAGCAGTTCTTC.

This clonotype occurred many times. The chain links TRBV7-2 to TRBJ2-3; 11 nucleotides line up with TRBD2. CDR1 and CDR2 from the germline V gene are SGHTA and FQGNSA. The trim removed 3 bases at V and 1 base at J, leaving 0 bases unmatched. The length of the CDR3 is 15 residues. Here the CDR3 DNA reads TGTGCCAGCAGCTTGGGACTAGCGGGCACAGATACGCAGTATTTT. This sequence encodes CASSLGLAGTDTQYF. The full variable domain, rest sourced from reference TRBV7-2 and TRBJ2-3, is GAGVSQSPSNKVTEKGKDVELRCDPISGHTALYWYRQSLGQGLEFLIYFQGNSAPDKSGLPSDRFSAERTGGSVSTLTIQRTQQEDSAVYLCASSLGLAGTDTQYFGPGTRLTVL.

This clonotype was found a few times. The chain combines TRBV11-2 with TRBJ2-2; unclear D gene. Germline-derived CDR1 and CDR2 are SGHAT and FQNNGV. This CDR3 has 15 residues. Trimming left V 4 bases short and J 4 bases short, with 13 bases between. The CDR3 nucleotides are TGTGCCAGCAGCTACACCTACTCTCGCACCGGGGAGCTGTTTTTT. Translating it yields CASSYTYSRTGELFF.

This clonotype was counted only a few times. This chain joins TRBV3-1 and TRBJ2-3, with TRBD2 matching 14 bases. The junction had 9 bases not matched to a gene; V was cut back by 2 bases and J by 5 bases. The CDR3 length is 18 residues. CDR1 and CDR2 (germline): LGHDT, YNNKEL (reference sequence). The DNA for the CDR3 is TGTGCCAGCAGCCAATTCACCGGGACTAGCGGGAGAGGAGATACGCAGTATTTT. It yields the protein CASSQFTGTSGRGDTQYF.

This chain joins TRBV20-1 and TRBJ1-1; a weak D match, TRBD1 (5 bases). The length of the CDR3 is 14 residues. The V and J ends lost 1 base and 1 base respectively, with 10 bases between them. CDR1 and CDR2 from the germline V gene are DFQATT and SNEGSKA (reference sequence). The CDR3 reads CSARGGGRNTEAFF. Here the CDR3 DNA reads TGCAGTGCTAGAGGGGGCGGGAGGAACACTGAAGCTTTCTTT.

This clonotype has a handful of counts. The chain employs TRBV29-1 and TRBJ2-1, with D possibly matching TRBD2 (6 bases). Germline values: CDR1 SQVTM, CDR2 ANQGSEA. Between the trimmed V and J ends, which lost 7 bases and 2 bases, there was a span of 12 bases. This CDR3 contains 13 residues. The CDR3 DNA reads TGCAGCGCCCTATGGACTACCTACAATGAGCAGTTCTTC. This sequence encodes CSALWTTYNEQFF.

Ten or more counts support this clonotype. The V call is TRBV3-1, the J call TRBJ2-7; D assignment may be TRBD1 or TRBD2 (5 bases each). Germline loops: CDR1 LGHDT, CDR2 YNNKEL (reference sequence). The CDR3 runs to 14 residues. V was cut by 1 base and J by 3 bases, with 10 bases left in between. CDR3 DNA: TGTGCCAGCAGCCAAGCTTCAGGGAGCTACGAGCAGTACTTC. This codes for CASSQASGSYEQYF.

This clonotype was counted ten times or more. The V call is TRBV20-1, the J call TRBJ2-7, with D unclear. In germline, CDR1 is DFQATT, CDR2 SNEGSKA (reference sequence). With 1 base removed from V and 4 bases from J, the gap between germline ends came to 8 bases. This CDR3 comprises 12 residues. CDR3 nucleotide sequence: TGCAGTGCTAGAGTTGCAGAATACGAGCAGTACTTC. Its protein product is CSARVAEYEQYF.

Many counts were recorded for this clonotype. The CDR3 loop reads CASSPPGRYTEAFF. CDR3 in DNA: TGCGCCAGCAGCCCCCCGGGACGCTACACTGAAGCTTTCTTT. V usage is TRBV5-1 and J usage is TRBJ1-1; possible D gene TRBD1, 5 bases. Trimming shortened V by 4 bases and J by 3 bases, and 13 bases separated the two germline ends. This CDR3 is 14 amino acids long. Germline CDR1 reads SGHRS; CDR2 reads YFSETQ. The complete variable domain, with remaining parts taken from reference TRBV5-1 and TRBJ1-1, reads KAGVTQTPRYLIKTRGQQVTLSCSPISGHRSVSWYQQTPGQGLQFLFEYFSETQRNKGNFPGRFSGRQFSNSRSEMNVSTLELGDSALYLCASSPPGRYTEAFFGQGTRLTVV.

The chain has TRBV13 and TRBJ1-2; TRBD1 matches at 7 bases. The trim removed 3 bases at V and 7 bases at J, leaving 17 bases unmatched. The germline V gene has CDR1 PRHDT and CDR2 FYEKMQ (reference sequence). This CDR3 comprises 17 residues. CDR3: CASSLTISKGAGRGYTF. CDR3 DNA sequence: TGTGCCAGCAGCTTGACGATTTCTAAGGGGGCAGGTCGTGGCTACACCTTC.